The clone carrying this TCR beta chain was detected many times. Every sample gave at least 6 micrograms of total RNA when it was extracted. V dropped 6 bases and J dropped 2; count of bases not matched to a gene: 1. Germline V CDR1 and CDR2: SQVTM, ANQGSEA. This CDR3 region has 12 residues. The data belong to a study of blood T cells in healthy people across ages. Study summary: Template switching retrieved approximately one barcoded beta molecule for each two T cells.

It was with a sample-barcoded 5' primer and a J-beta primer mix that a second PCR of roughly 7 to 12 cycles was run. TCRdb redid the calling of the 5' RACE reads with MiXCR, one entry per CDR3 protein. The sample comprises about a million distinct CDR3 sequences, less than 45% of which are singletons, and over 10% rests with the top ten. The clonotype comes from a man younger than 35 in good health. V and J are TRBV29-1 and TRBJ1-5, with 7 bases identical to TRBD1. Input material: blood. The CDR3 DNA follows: TGCAGCGTAGGACAGGGCAATCAGCCCCAGCATTTT. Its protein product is CSVGQGNQPQHF.